This T cell receptor (beta chain) stems from a study of blood T cell repertoires in COVID-19. On the study more broadly: Sample material is recorded as cDNA or gDNA derived from T cells, B-cell-depleted T cells, or PBMCs.

Trimming stripped 1 base from V and 7 bases from J, with 16 bases between. Germline V lookup: CDR1 SNHLY, CDR2 FYNNEI. The CDR3 contains 15 residues. Assignments of participants to cohorts depended upon their own reported clinical history. Clones were sequenced by immunoSEQ multiplex PCR, and TCRdb holds only the in-frame ones, with some missing. This table has about 170,000 clones, about 90% appearing once. Input material: PBMCs or T cells enriched from blood (not recorded which). V usage is TRBV2 and J usage is TRBJ2-5; TRBD2 might be the D (6 bases). The origin of this receptor is a human donor with acute COVID-19. The donor label of this sample is uncertain. The CDR3 DNA reads as TGTGCCAGCAGTGAAGTTTCGATCTTTAGCGGGACCCAGTACTTC. Protein: CASSEVSIFSGTQYF.